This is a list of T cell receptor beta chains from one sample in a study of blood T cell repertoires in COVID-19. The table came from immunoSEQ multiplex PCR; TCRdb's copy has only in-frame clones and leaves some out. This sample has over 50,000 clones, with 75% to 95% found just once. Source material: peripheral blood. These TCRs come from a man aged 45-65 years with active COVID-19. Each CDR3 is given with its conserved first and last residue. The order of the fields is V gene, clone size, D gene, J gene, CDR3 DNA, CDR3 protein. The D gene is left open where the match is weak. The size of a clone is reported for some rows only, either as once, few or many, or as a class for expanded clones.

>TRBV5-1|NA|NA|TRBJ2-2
TGCGCCAGCAGCTCTCTCGGGATCAACACCGGGGAGCTGTTTTTT
CASSSLGINTGELFF
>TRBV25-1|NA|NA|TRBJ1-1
TGTGCCAGCAGGGAACCTCGGGAAAGAGGTACTTTCTTT
CASREPRERGTFF
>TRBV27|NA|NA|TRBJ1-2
TGTGCCAGCAGCCGGGGGGGTGTCTATGGCTACACCTTC
CASSRGGVYGYTF
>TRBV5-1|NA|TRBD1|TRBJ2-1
TGCGCCAGCAGCTTGACCGGGGACAGGCTTTGGGATGAGCAGTTCTTC
CASSLTGDRLWDEQFF
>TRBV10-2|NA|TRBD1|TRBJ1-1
TGCGCCAGCAGCGAACAGGGGGCGACGACTGAAGCTTTCTTT
CASSEQGATTEAFF
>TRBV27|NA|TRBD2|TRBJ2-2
TGTGCCAGCAGTTTGTTGACTAGCGGGAGTTACCGGGAGCTGTTTTTT
CASSLLTSGSYRELFF
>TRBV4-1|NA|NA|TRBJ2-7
TGCGCCAGCAGCCACCTCCCGGGCGAGCAGTACTTC
CASSHLPGEQYF
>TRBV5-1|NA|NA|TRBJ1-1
TGCGCCAGCAGCCCCGGACAGTTTGTCACTGAAGCTTTCTTT
CASSPGQFVTEAFF
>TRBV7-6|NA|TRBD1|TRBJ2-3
TGTGCCAGCAGCTTGGGACAGGGGAAGTGGACAGATACGCAGTATTTT
CASSLGQGKWTDTQYF
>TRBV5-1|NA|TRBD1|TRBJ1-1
TGCGCCAGCAGCTCGACAGGGACGAACACTGAAGCTTTCTTT
CASSSTGTNTEAFF
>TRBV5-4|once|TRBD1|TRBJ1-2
TGTGCCAGCAGCAGGGGACAGGGGTTCGACTATGGCTACACCTTC
CASSRGQGFDYGYTF
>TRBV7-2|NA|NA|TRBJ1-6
TGTGCCAGCAGCTCTATGGCCAGAGGGAGTTCACCCCTCCACTTT
CASSSMARGSSPLHF
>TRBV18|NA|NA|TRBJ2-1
TGTGCCAGCCGCGGTACCGAAGATACGGGACAAAGTTTGTCTGAGCAGTTCTTC
CASRGTEDTGQSLSEQFF
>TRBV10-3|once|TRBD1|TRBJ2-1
TGTGCCACCAAGACAGGGTTCTACAATGAGCAGTTCTTC
CATKTGFYNEQFF
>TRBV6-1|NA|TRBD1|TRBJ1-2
TGTGCCAGCAGTGTTACGTCCGGGACAGGGGGTTGGAACTATGGCTACACCTTC
CASSVTSGTGGWNYGYTF
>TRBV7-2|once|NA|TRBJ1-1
TGTGCCAGCAGCCCTAAGGGGCTCCTGAACACTGAAGCTTTCTTT
CASSPKGLLNTEAFF
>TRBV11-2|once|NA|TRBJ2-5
TGTGCCAGCAGCTTAGATTGGGGGGGCCGGGAGACCCAGTACTTC
CASSLDWGGRETQYF
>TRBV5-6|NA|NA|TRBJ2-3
TGTGCCAGCAGCTTGGTGGCTCCCACAGATACGCAGTATTTT
CASSLVAPTDTQYF
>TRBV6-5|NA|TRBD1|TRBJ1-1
TGTGCCAGCATCGACAGGGAAAGGGTTGAAGCTTTCTTT
CASIDRERVEAFF
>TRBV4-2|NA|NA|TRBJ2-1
TGTGCCAGCAGCCGCCGGGGGGCCTTCAGCTCCTACAATGAGCAGTTCTTC
CASSRRGAFSSYNEQFF
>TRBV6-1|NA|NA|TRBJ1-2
TGTGCCAGCAGTGAAAGTGGGCGGGGGGCAAATGGCTACACCTTC
CASSESGRGANGYTF
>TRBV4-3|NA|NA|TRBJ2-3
TGCGCCAGCAGCCCTAGACTAGACTCAGATACGCAGTATTTT
CASSPRLDSDTQYF
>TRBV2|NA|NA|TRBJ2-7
TGTGCCAGCAGTGAAGCGCGGCAAGGGAGTTCCGAGCAGTACTTC
CASSEARQGSSEQYF
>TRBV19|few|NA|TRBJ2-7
TGTGCCAGTAGTATCGGGCAGGGAAGAGGAGAGCAGTACTTC
CASSIGQGRGEQYF
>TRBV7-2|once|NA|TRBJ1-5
TGTGCCAGCAGCTTAGAGGAGGGGAGCAATCAGCCCCAGCATTTT
CASSLEEGSNQPQHF
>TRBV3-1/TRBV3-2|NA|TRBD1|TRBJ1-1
TGTGCCAGCAGCCGATGGGACAGGAACACTGAAGCTTTCTTT
CASSRWDRNTEAFF
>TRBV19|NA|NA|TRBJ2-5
TGTGCCAGTAGTATTGGAGGGGGGGCCGGAGAGGAGACCCAGTACTTC
CASSIGGGAGEETQYF
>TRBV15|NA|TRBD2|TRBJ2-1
TGTGCCACCAGCAGTCTGACTAGCGGATACAATGAGCAGTTCTTC
CATSSLTSGYNEQFF
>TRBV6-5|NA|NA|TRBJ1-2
TGTGCCAGCTCGAACAGTAACTATGGCTACACCTTC
CASSNSNYGYTF
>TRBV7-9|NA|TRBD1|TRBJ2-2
TGTGCCAGCAGTTCTTTTAGGGGGCCGAACACCGGGGAGCTGTTTTTT
CASSSFRGPNTGELFF
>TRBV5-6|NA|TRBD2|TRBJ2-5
TGTGCCAGCAGCTCCCGCCTAGCGGGAGGAAACCAAGAGACCCAGTACTTC
CASSSRLAGGNQETQYF
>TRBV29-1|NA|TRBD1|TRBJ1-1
TGCAGCGTTGAAGAAGGGACAGGTAGCACTGAAGCTTTCTTT
CSVEEGTGSTEAFF
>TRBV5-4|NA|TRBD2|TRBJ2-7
TGTGCCAGCAGCTTGGCGGGGGGGACTAGGTACGAGCAGTACTTC
CASSLAGGTRYEQYF
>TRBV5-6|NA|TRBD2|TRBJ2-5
TGTGCCAGCAGCTTTCCCGGGACTAGGCGAGAGACCCAGTACTTC
CASSFPGTRRETQYF
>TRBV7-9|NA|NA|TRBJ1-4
TGTGCCAGCAGCTTATCAAGGGAGGCTGAAAAACTGTTTTTT
CASSLSREAEKLFF
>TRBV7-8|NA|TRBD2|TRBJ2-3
TGTGCCAGCAGCCCACGCGGGGGGGCGTCAGATACGCAGTATTTT
CASSPRGGASDTQYF
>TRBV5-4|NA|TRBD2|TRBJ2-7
TGTGCCAGCAGCGGATCGTTACTAGCGGGCTCCTACGAGCAGTACTTC
CASSGSLLAGSYEQYF
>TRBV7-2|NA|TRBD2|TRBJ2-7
TGTGCCAGCCGGAGGAGCAGCGGGGCTTACGAGCAGTACTTC
CASRRSSGAYEQYF
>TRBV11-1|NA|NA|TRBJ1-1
TGTGCCAGCACCGGTTCGGGGGGTAGGACTGAAGCTTTCTTT
CASTGSGGRTEAFF
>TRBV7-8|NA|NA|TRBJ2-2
TGTGCCAGCAGCATCGGGACTCCCGCGAACACCGGGGAGCTGTTTTTT
CASSIGTPANTGELFF
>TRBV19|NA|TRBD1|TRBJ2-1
TGTGCCAGTAGTATTGGTGGGACAGGGGGGGGTGTGCAGTTCTTC
CASSIGGTGGGVQFF
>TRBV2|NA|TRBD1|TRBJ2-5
TGTGCCAGCAGACAGGGGGCTGGGGAGACCCAGTACTTC
CASRQGAGETQYF